Given below is one T cell receptor beta chain in context. Antigen: not known. The data are from a study of pediatric ulcerative colitis. Study-wide findings and caveats: Compared with controls, ulcerative colitis showed greater blood-rectum clone sharing.

Sequencing used immunoSEQ multiplex PCR; TCRdb keeps in-frame clones, though not all of them. The sample contains about 64,000 clones, just over 75% of which appear only once. At colonoscopy, a blood sample was also collected. The V and J ends lost 3 bases and 0 bases respectively, with 0 bases between them. This CDR3 contains 13 residues. The germline V gene encodes CDR1 ENHRY and CDR2 SYGVKD. The J gene is TRBJ2-6, the V gene TRBV10-3; D not resolved. The material sequenced was blood. The clonotype comes from a boy younger than 18 with moderate ulcerative colitis. CDR3 bases: TGTGCCATCAGTGACTCTGGGGCCAACGTCCTGACTTTC. This translates into CAISDSGANVLTF.